The present TCR beta chain was sequenced within a study of T cell responses to AZD1222 COVID-19 vaccine. Findings and limits, study-wide: Spike was spanned by vaccine-associated CD4 TCRs, with dominance at 160-218 and 743-854. Following two doses of AZD1222, Spike-specific TCR breadth and depth rose. Nearly half of spike-specific TCRs reportedly target unmutated variant regions.

The germline V gene has CDR1 MNHEY and CDR2 SVGEGT. V gave up 1 base and J gave up 7 bases, with 17 bases separating them. The CDR3 contains 16 residues. Of note for this clone: Its antigen is still unknown.

TCRdb keeps only in-frame clones here, not all; method: immunoSEQ multiplex PCR. The sample has around 150,000 clones, roughly nine tenths seen once. The TCR was taken from an adult who received the AZD1222 COVID-19 vaccine. The V call is TRBV6-2 or TRBV6-3, the J call TRBJ1-5; tentatively, D is TRBD1 (6 bases). The sample was peripheral blood, taken 28 days after the second AZD1222 dose. Written as DNA, the CDR3 is TGTGCCAGCAGTTACTTTCAACAGGGTGCTCGGCAGCCCCAGCATTTT. Protein product: CASSYFQQGARQPQHF.